This is a list of T cell receptor beta chains from one sample in a study of blood T cell repertoires in COVID-19. Repertoires were generated with immunoSEQ multiplex PCR, while TCRdb's copy carries only in-frame clones and drops some. The table has about 170,000 clones, approximately 89% seen once. The sample was peripheral blood. The receptors stem from a man aged 65-85 years with acute or convalescent COVID-19. The CDR3 runs from the conserved cysteine through the conserved F or W. A D gene is named only where the DNA matches it firmly. The size entry is marked missing in some rows and otherwise reads once, few, many or a size class.

.,TRBV6-6,TRBJ1-1,.,CASSYVGTGVAEAFF,TGTGCCAGCAGTTACGTCGGGACTGGGGTCGCTGAAGCTTTCTTT
.,TRBV12-3/TRBV12-4,TRBJ1-2,TRBD1,CASSRDSDYGYTF,TGTGCCAGCAGCAGGGACAGTGACTATGGCTACACCTTC
.,TRBV3-1/TRBV3-2,TRBJ2-5,TRBD2,CASSPLAGGHETQYF,TGTGCCAGCAGCCCCTTAGCGGGAGGCCACGAGACCCAGTACTTC
.,TRBV2,TRBJ1-4,.,CASSELGGGEKLFF,TGTGCCAGCAGTGAACTGGGAGGAGGTGAAAAACTGTTTTTT
.,TRBV24-1,TRBJ2-1,TRBD1,CATSEKGQGLQGEFF,TGTGCCACCAGTGAAAAGGGACAGGGGCTACAGGGGGAGTTCTTC
.,TRBV5-1,TRBJ2-7,TRBD1,CASSLGQGAFYEQYF,TGCGCCAGCAGCTTGGGGCAGGGGGCCTTCTACGAGCAGTACTTC
once,TRBV7-6,TRBJ1-5,.,CASSLIPGSDQPQHF,TGTGCCAGCAGCTTAATTCCAGGGTCGGATCAGCCCCAGCATTTT
few,TRBV28,TRBJ2-3,TRBD1,CASSLVGRGTDTQYF,TGTGCCAGCAGTTTGGTCGGCAGGGGGACAGATACGCAGTATTTT
.,TRBV18,TRBJ2-5,TRBD2,CASSTGLAGGQETQYF,TGTGCCAGCTCCACGGGACTAGCGGGAGGACAAGAGACCCAGTACTTC
many,TRBV3-1/TRBV3-2,TRBJ2-1,.,CASSQDIGQKFF,TGTGCCAGCAGCCAAGATATCGGACAGAAGTTCTTC
.,TRBV28,TRBJ1-3,.,CASSPDFSGNTIYF,TGTGCCAGCAGTCCCGACTTCTCTGGAAACACCATATATTTT
.,TRBV27,TRBJ1-3,.,CASRGTHSGNTIYF,TGTGCCAGCAGGGGGACACACTCTGGAAACACCATATATTTT
.,TRBV18,TRBJ1-6,.,CASSPSTDNSPLHF,TGTGCCAGCTCACCAAGCACCGATAATTCACCCCTCCACTTT
.,TRBV19,TRBJ2-7,TRBD1,CASSRGQGVYEQYF,TGTGCCAGTAGTCGTGGACAGGGGGTGTACGAGCAGTACTTC
.,TRBV28,TRBJ1-6,.,CASSGSGSPLHF,TGTGCCAGCAGTGGGAGTGGTTCACCCCTCCACTTT
.,TRBV5-1,TRBJ2-3,.,CASRPGTLGTDTQYF,TGCGCCAGCAGACCCGGGACTTTGGGCACAGATACGCAGTATTTT
.,TRBV29-1,TRBJ2-2,.,CSAGPGGDTGELFF,TGCAGCGCTGGCCCTGGCGGGGACACCGGGGAGCTGTTTTTT
.,TRBV10-3,TRBJ1-5,.,CAISESRGGGNQPQHF,TGTGCCATCAGTGAGTCCAGGGGAGGGGGCAATCAGCCCCAGCATTTT
once,TRBV19,TRBJ2-1,TRBD2,CASSIGGLAGGNEQFF,TGTGCCAGTAGTATAGGAGGACTAGCGGGGGGCAATGAGCAGTTCTTC
few,TRBV6-5,TRBJ1-1,TRBD1,CASQTGPMNTEAFF,TGTGCCAGCCAGACAGGGCCCATGAACACTGAAGCTTTCTTT
.,TRBV19,TRBJ1-6,TRBD1,CASSRGTGVFGSPLHF,TGTGCCAGTAGCCGAGGGACAGGGGTCTTCGGATCACCCCTCCACTTT
.,TRBV10-1,TRBJ1-6,.,CASSDGQPGNSPLHF,TGCGCCAGCAGTGACGGACAGCCGGGGAATTCACCCCTCCACTTT
once,TRBV27,TRBJ1-2,TRBD1,CASSPRQGHIRGYTF,TGTGCCAGCAGTCCCCGACAGGGACATATAAGGGGCTACACCTTC
.,TRBV30,TRBJ1-1,TRBD1,CAWSWTGRTEAFF,TGTGCCTGGAGCTGGACAGGGAGGACTGAAGCTTTCTTT
.,TRBV11-2,TRBJ1-3,.,CASRDSYSGNTIYF,TGTGCCAGCAGGGACAGTTACTCTGGAAACACCATATATTTT
few,TRBV29-1,TRBJ1-2,.,CSVEDPRKPFTRDGYTF,TGCAGCGTTGAAGACCCCAGAAAGCCATTTACTAGAGATGGCTACACCTTC
.,TRBV7-9,TRBJ2-7,TRBD2,CASSFGGGAEEQYF,TGTGCCAGCAGCTTCGGGGGGGGCGCAGAGGAGCAGTACTTC
.,TRBV27,TRBJ1-2,.,CASSLSGGLGYTF,TGTGCCAGCAGTTTATCGGGGGGGCTCGGCTACACCTTC
.,TRBV6-6,TRBJ1-5,TRBD1,CASSDPQGSAQPQHF,TGTGCCAGCAGTGACCCACAGGGGAGCGCCCAGCCCCAGCATTTT
.,TRBV30,TRBJ1-3,.,CAWSVGGRNTIYF,TGTGCCTGGAGTGTCGGAGGTAGAAACACCATATATTTT
.,TRBV6-6,TRBJ2-7,TRBD2,CASSLAGPSEQYF,TGTGCCAGCAGTTTAGCGGGGCCTTCCGAGCAGTACTTC
.,TRBV27,TRBJ2-5,.,CASSIAQGGSTQYF,TGTGCCAGCAGCATTGCCCAGGGTGGTTCGACCCAGTACTTC
.,TRBV21-1,TRBJ2-3,.,CASSKGPGEDTQYF,TGTGCCAGCAGCAAAGGCCCAGGGGAAGATACGCAGTATTTT
.,TRBV7-6,TRBJ2-3,.,CASSPRADTQYF,TGTGCCAGCAGCCCGCGGGCAGATACGCAGTATTTT
.,TRBV18,TRBJ2-3,TRBD2,CASSHLTSGSTDTQYF,TGTGCCAGCTCACACCTGACTAGCGGGAGCACAGATACGCAGTATTTT
few,TRBV4-3,TRBJ1-4,.,CASSRESTNEKLFF,TGCGCCAGCAGCCGGGAGTCCACTAATGAAAAACTGTTTTTT
.,TRBV29-1,TRBJ2-1,TRBD2,CSVEVAGSSYNEQFF,TGCAGCGTTGAGGTAGCGGGCAGCTCCTACAATGAGCAGTTCTTC
once,TRBV6-2/TRBV6-3,TRBJ1-5,.,CASSYLGGYQPQHF,TGTGCCAGCAGTTACTTAGGGGGATACCAGCCCCAGCATTTT
.,TRBV23-1,TRBJ2-3,TRBD2,CASSQTPGLAGPTDTQYF,TGCGCCAGCAGTCAGACCCCGGGACTAGCGGGCCCCACAGATACGCAGTATTTT
.,TRBV2,TRBJ2-7,TRBD1,CASTGTGVEQYF,TGTGCCAGCACGGGGACAGGAGTCGAGCAGTACTTC
once,TRBV5-1,TRBJ2-2,.,CASSPGTNTGELFF,TGCGCCAGCAGCCCAGGGACGAACACCGGGGAGCTGTTTTTT
.,TRBV3-1/TRBV3-2,TRBJ2-1,TRBD1,CASSGRDRVYNEQFF,TGTGCCAGCAGCGGCCGGGACAGGGTTTACAATGAGCAGTTCTTC
once,TRBV28,TRBJ1-2,.,CASSLATVNYGYTF,TGTGCCAGCAGTTTGGCGACAGTCAACTATGGCTACACCTTC
.,TRBV27,TRBJ1-6,.,CASREQGTGTLHF,TGTGCCAGCAGGGAACAGGGTACGGGGACCCTCCACTTT
.,TRBV24-1,TRBJ2-6,TRBD2,CATAPRGAGANVLTF,TGTGCCACCGCGCCTCGGGGGGCTGGGGCCAACGTCCTGACTTTC
.,TRBV6-4,TRBJ1-1,TRBD1,CASRLQGGSTEAFF,TGTGCCAGCAGACTACAGGGGGGCAGCACTGAAGCTTTCTTT
.,TRBV9,TRBJ1-2,.,CASFVPGGPFNYGYTF,TGTGCCAGCTTCGTGCCGGGGGGCCCCTTTAACTATGGCTACACCTTC
.,TRBV19,TRBJ1-5,.,CASSSSGPRPQHF,TGTGCCAGTAGTTCGTCAGGGCCCCGGCCCCAGCATTTT
once,TRBV14,TRBJ2-3,TRBD2,CASVRTSPTDTQYF,TGTGCCAGCGTAAGGACTAGTCCTACAGATACGCAGTATTTT
few,TRBV7-2,TRBJ2-3,.,CASSLAGRADTQYF,TGTGCCAGCAGCTTAGCAGGGAGAGCAGATACGCAGTATTTT
.,TRBV6-2/TRBV6-3,TRBJ2-1,.,CASSYSTAGLSNEQFF,TGTGCCAGCAGTTACTCGACGGCGGGGCTAAGCAATGAGCAGTTCTTC
.,TRBV30,TRBJ2-3,TRBD1,CAWSVPGQGIYDTQYF,TGTGCCTGGAGTGTACCGGGACAGGGAATATACGATACGCAGTATTTT
.,TRBV6-6,TRBJ2-1,TRBD2,CASSLADYNEQFF,TGTGCCAGCAGTCTAGCGGACTACAATGAGCAGTTCTTC
.,TRBV9,TRBJ2-2,TRBD1,CASSQGANTGELFF,TGTGCCAGCAGCCAGGGGGCGAACACCGGGGAGCTGTTTTTT
.,TRBV28,TRBJ1-1,TRBD1,CASSFYRGRGNTEAFF,TGTGCCAGCAGTTTCTACAGGGGGCGAGGGAACACTGAAGCTTTCTTT
few,TRBV5-4,TRBJ2-3,TRBD1,CASSPGLGGGFTDTQYF,TGTGCCAGCAGTCCCGGGTTAGGGGGCGGTTTCACAGATACGCAGTATTTT
.,TRBV19,TRBJ1-2,.,CASSIVGRGGSYTF,TGTGCCAGTAGTATAGTGGGACGAGGAGGGAGCTACACCTTC
.,TRBV6-5,TRBJ1-2,.,CASKADSNYGYTF,TGTGCCAGCAAGGCGGACAGTAACTATGGCTACACCTTC
.,TRBV29-1,TRBJ2-5,.,CSVERVQTQYF,TGCAGCGTTGAGAGAGTGCAGACCCAGTACTTC
.,TRBV4-1,TRBJ1-4,TRBD1,CASSPGQGNEKLFF,TGCGCCAGCAGCCCGGGACAGGGTAATGAAAAACTGTTTTTT